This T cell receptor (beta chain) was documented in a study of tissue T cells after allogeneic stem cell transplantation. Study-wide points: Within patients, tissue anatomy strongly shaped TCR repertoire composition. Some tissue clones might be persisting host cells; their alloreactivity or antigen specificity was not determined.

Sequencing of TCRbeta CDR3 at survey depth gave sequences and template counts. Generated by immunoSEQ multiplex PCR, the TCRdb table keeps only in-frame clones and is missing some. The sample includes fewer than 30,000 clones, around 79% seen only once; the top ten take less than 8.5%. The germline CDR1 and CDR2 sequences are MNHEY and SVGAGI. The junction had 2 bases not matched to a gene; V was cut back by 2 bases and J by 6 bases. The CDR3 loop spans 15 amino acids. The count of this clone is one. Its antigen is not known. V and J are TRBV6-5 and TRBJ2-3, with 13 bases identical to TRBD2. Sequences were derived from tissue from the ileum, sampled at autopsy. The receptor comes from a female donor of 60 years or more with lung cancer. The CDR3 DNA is TGTGCCAGCAGTTACGAGACTAGCGGGGGGGATACGCAGTATTTT. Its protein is CASSYETSGGDTQYF.